This is a list of T cell receptor beta chains from one sample in a study of T cells in Graves' hyperthyroidism and ophthalmopathy. TCRdb independently ran MiXCR on the multiplex PCR reads; one entry per CDR3 protein. The data show around 570,000 distinct CDR3 sequences, about 20% seen once. The specimen was blood. The receptors shown here come from a man aged 35 to 55 with Graves' ophthalmopathy. Both conserved end residues are trimmed from each CDR3. The D gene is left open where the match is weak.

>TRBJ1-1|TRBV10-3|.
AISDTGSAEAF
>TRBJ2-1|TRBV6-1|TRBD2
ASTVLAGDEQF
>TRBJ2-7|TRBV7-2|.
ASSPGAGTGGYEQY
>TRBJ1-6|TRBV30|.
AWRRTGTYNSPLH
>TRBJ2-7|TRBV6-1|.
AGGAASTGEQY
>TRBJ2-7|TRBV6-1|.
ASRKAGGTFNEQY
>TRBJ2-7|TRBV28|.
ASRGGGQVEQY
>TRBJ1-6|TRBV6-1|TRBD1
ASGATTGQGDSPLH
>TRBJ1-2|TRBV2|TRBD1
ASRRTGGGGYT
>TRBJ2-7|TRBV7-9|.
ASSSTSGKSSYEQY
>TRBJ1-5|TRBV20-1|.
SAGTNSNQPQH
>TRBJ2-5|TRBV19|TRBD2
ASSTLSGGRETQY
>TRBJ2-5|TRBV3-1|TRBD1
ASSPGGRTGVRETQY
>TRBJ1-6|TRBV20-1|TRBD1
SARRDRGFYNSPLH
>TRBJ2-2|TRBV5-1|.
ASSPPGRAGELF
>TRBJ2-1|TRBV10-3|TRBD1
ASVAGGGGAYNEQF
>TRBJ1-4|TRBV11-1|.
ASSLGWATNEKLF
>TRBJ2-3|TRBV9|.
ASSVTGWGTDTQY
>TRBJ1-4|TRBV4-1|TRBD1
ASSLTGTANEKLF
>TRBJ1-5|TRBV4-1|.
ASSPEEGRGLQPQH
>TRBJ2-5|TRBV12-3/TRBV12-4|.
ASSPGLAKETQY
>TRBJ2-6|TRBV7-9|TRBD2
ASTPRGGRLYSGANVLT
>TRBJ2-7|TRBV7-2|.
ASSRDAGGGEQY
>TRBJ1-3|TRBV12-3/TRBV12-4|.
ASSPRGVTIY
>TRBJ2-7|TRBV6-1|TRBD2
ASRIPEAGADEQY
>TRBJ2-5|TRBV6-2/TRBV6-3|TRBD2
ASKEGAGGPKTQY
>TRBJ2-7|TRBV11-2|TRBD1
ASSSAGTVSYEQY
>TRBJ2-7|TRBV6-1|.
ASSETPFYEQY
>TRBJ2-2|TRBV2|.
ASTKTGFVGELF
>TRBJ2-2|TRBV5-5|.
ASSLGTSAGELF
>TRBJ2-7|TRBV11-2|TRBD2
ASSLGAGGREQY
>TRBJ2-7|TRBV19|.
ASSIDEYEQY
>TRBJ2-5|TRBV28|.
ASSLLARKTQY
>TRBJ2-1|TRBV11-2|TRBD2
ASGYPPTGTSGVPSYNEQF
>TRBJ1-6|TRBV9|.
ASSFRGGNSPLH
>TRBJ1-5|TRBV12-3/TRBV12-4|.
ASSTYYSNQPQH
>TRBJ1-2|TRBV20-1|.
SALDWSYT
>TRBJ2-3|TRBV25-1|.
ASSEPPVDTQY
>TRBJ2-1|TRBV7-8|.
ASSLGGRGVNEQF
>TRBJ1-2|TRBV12-3/TRBV12-4|TRBD1
ASSFWGQGLNYGYT